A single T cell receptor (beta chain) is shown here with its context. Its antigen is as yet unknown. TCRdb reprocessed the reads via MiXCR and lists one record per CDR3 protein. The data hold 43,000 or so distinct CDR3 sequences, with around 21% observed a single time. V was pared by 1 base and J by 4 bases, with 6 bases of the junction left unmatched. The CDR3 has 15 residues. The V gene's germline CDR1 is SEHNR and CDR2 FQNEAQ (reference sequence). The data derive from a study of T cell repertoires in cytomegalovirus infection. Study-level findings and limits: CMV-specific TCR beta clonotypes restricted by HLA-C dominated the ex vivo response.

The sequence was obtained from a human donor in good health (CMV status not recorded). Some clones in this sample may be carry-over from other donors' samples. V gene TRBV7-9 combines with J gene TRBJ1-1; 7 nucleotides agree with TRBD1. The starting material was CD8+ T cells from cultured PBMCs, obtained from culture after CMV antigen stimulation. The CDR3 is CASSLGSGGGTEAFF. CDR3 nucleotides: TGTGCCAGCAGCTTAGGGTCAGGGGGAGGCACTGAAGCTTTCTTT.